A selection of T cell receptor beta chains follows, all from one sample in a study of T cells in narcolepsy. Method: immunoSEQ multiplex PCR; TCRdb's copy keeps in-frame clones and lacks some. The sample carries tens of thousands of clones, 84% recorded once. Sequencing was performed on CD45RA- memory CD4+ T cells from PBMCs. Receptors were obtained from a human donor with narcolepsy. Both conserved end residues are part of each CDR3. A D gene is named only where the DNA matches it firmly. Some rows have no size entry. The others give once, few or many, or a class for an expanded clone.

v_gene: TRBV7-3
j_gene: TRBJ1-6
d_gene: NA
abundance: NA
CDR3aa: CASSLDRQYNSPLHF
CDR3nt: TGTGCCAGCAGCTTAGACAGGCAATATAATTCACCCCTCCACTTT

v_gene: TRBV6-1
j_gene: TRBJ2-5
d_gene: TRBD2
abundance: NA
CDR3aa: CASSLAGGLETQYF
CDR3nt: TGTGCCAGCAGTTTAGCGGGGGGTTTGGAGACCCAGTACTTC

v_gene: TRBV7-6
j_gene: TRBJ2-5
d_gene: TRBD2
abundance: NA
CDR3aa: CASSLTSGGPGSQETQYF
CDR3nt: TGTGCCAGCAGCTTGACTAGCGGGGGCCCGGGGAGCCAAGAGACCCAGTACTTC

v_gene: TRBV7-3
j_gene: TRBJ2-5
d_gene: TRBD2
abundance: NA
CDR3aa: CASSLAGGNLQETQYF
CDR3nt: TGTGCCAGCAGCTTAGCGGGGGGGAACCTCCAAGAGACCCAGTACTTC

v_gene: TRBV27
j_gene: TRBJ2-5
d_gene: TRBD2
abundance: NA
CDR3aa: CASSLGRGGSETQYF
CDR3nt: TGTGCCAGCAGTTTAGGGCGGGGGGGCTCCGAGACCCAGTACTTC

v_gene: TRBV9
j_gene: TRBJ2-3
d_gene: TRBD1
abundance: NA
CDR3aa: CASSGQGNKADTQYF
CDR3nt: TGTGCCAGCAGCGGACAGGGGAACAAGGCAGATACGCAGTATTTT

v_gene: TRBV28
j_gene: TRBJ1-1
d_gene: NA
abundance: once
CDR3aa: CASRLVGGITEAFF
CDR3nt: TGTGCCAGCCGCCTGGTGGGGGGCATCACTGAAGCTTTCTTT

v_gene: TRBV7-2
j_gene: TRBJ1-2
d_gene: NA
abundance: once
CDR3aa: CASSLMAGYTF
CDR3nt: TGTGCCAGCAGCTTAATGGCCGGCTACACCTTC

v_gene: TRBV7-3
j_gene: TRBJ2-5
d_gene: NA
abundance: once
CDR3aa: CASSLGNLAGQYQETQYF
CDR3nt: TGTGCCAGCAGCTTAGGAAATTTAGCGGGACAGTACCAAGAGACCCAGTACTTC

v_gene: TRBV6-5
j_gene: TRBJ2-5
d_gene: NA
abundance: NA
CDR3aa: CASSYSWSSRETQYF
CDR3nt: TGTGCCAGCAGTTACTCTTGGAGCAGTAGGGAGACCCAGTACTTC

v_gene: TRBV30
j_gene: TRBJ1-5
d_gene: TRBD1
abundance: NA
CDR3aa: CAWSEMGQPNQPQHF
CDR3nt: TGTGCCTGGAGCGAAATGGGACAGCCCAATCAGCCCCAGCATTTT

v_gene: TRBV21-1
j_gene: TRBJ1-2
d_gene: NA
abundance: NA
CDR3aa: CASSKVIGFSNYGYTF
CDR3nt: TGTGCCAGCAGCAAAGTAATCGGGTTTTCTAACTATGGCTACACCTTC

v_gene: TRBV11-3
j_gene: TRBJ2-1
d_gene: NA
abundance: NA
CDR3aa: CASSRGLGGVNNEQFF
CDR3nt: TGTGCCAGCAGCAGGGGACTGGGCGGGGTAAACAATGAGCAGTTCTTC